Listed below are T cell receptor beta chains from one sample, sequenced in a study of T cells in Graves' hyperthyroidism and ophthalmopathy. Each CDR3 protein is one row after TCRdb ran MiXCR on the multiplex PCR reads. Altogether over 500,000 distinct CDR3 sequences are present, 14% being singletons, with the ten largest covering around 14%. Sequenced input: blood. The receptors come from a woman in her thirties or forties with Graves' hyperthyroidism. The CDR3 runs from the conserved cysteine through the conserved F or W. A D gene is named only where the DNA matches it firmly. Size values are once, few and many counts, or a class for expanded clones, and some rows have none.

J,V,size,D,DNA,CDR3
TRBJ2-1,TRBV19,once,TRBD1,TGTGCCAGTAGTATAGAACAGACAGGGGGAGATGAGCAGTTCTTC,CASSIEQTGGDEQFF
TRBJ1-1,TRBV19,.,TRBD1,TGTGCCAGTATCCCTCCCAGGGACAGGGGGTACACTGAAGCTTTCTTT,CASIPPRDRGYTEAFF
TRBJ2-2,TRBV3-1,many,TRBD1,TGTGCCAGCAGCCAAGCCCTAGACAGGGAGATCCCCGGGGAGCTGTTTTTT,CASSQALDREIPGELFF
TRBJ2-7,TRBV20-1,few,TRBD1,TGCAGTGCCGCCGGGACAGGGTTTCACGAGCAGTACTTC,CSAAGTGFHEQYF
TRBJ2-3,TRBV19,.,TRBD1,TGTGCCACCCGGGACAGGAAAACGGCAGATACGCAGTATTTT,CATRDRKTADTQYF
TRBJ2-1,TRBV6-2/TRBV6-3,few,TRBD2,TGTGCCAGCAGTTACGACAGCGGGGGAATCAATGAGCAGTTCTTC,CASSYDSGGINEQFF
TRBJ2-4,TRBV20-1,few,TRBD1,TGCAGTGCTAGACCAGACAGGGGTTCTCAAAACATTCAGTACTTC,CSARPDRGSQNIQYF
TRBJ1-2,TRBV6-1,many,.,TGTGCCAGCAGTCCCGGGGCTGACTATGGCTACACCTTC,CASSPGADYGYTF
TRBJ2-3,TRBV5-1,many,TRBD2,TGCGCCAGCAGCGGGACTAGCGGGAGTACAGATACGCAGTATTTT,CASSGTSGSTDTQYF
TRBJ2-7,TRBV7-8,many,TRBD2,TGTGCCAGCAGCTTAGGGGGACTAGCGGGAGTCTCCTACGAGCAGTACTTC,CASSLGGLAGVSYEQYF
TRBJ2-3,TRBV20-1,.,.,TGCAGTGCTACGGGCGGCACAGATACGCAGTATTTT,CSATGGTDTQYF
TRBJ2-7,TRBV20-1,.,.,TGCAGTGCCAGAGGGGGGCAGTACGAGCAGTACTTC,CSARGGQYEQYF
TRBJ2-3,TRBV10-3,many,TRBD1,TGTGCCATCAGTGGCAGCCCGAGATCCCAGGGGGCAACAGATACGCAGTATTTT,CAISGSPRSQGATDTQYF
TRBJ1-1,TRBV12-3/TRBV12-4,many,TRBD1,TGTGCCAGCAGTGAGGGACAGGGGGCCAGAGCTTTCTTT,CASSEGQGARAFF
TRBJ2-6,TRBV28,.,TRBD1,TGTGCCAGCAGCCCTTCAGGGGGAAACTCTGGGGCCAACGTCCTGACTTTC,CASSPSGGNSGANVLTF
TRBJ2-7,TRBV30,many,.,TGTGCCTGGAGTGCGGGACCCGGCGTTGAGCAGTACTTC,CAWSAGPGVEQYF
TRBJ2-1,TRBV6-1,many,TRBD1,TGTGCCAGCAGGGATGAAGGGGGCATATCCTACAATGAGCAGTTCTTC,CASRDEGGISYNEQFF
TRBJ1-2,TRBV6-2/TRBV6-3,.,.,TGTGCCAGCAGTTACCCGTCGGGGCAGGGCGGTGGCTACACCTTC,CASSYPSGQGGGYTF
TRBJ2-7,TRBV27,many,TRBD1,TGTGCCAGCAGTTTATCGCTACAGGGGCCCTCCTACGAGCAGTACTTC,CASSLSLQGPSYEQYF
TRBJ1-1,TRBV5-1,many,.,TGCGCCAGCAGCTCTCCGGGGGGAACTGAAGCTTTCTTT,CASSSPGGTEAFF
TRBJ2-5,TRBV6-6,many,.,TGTGCCAGCAGTTACCAGGCGGGAAGGCAAGAGACCCAGTACTTC,CASSYQAGRQETQYF